This paragraph covers one T cell receptor (beta chain) sequence. Antigen specificity is unknown. Treatment meaning: roughly 20 received Ad26.COV2.S at low or high dose, single or two shots; several received placebo; per-sample allocation not given. Each sample was drawn 63 days after the first injection (of vaccine or placebo). This entry is derived from a study of Ad26.COV2.S vaccination and SARS-CoV-2 variants. Study-wide background: Vaccine-arm donor from the placebo-controlled COV1001 Ad26.COV2.S trial. Participants got Ad26.COV2.S intramuscularly, once or twice 56 days apart. Study-wide results and limits: Similar non-spike TCR breadth was seen in vaccine and placebo recipients. Considerable breadth of spike-specific CD8+ and CD4+ T cell responses has reportedly been documented following vaccination.

CDR1 and CDR2 (germline): MNHEY, SMNVEV (reference sequence). The CDR3 covers 14 residues. Trimming removed 7 bases from V and 12 bases from J; junction bases left unmatched: 12. TCRdb's table, derived via immunoSEQ multiplex PCR, lists solely in-frame clones and lacks some. The sample carries over 250,000 clones, 87% recorded once. This rearrangement joins TRBV27 to TRBJ1-4; 9 nucleotides agree with TRBD1. This receptor was taken from a person between 18 and 60 years old who received the Ad26.COV2.S COVID-19 vaccine or a placebo. This sample comprised peripheral blood, obtained in a trial of Ad26.COV2.S vaccine versus placebo. CDR3 nucleotides: TGTGCCAGCATTTCTAGCCCGGGACAGGGAGAACTGTTTTTT. Encoded protein: CASISSPGQGELFF. The full variable domain, its missing parts supplied by reference TRBV27 and TRBJ1-4, is EAQVTQNPRYLITVTGKKLTVTCSQNMNHEYMSWYRQDPGLGLRQIYYSMNVEVTDKGDVPEGYKVSRKEKRNFPLILESPSPNQTSLYFCASISSPGQGELFFGSGTQLSVL.